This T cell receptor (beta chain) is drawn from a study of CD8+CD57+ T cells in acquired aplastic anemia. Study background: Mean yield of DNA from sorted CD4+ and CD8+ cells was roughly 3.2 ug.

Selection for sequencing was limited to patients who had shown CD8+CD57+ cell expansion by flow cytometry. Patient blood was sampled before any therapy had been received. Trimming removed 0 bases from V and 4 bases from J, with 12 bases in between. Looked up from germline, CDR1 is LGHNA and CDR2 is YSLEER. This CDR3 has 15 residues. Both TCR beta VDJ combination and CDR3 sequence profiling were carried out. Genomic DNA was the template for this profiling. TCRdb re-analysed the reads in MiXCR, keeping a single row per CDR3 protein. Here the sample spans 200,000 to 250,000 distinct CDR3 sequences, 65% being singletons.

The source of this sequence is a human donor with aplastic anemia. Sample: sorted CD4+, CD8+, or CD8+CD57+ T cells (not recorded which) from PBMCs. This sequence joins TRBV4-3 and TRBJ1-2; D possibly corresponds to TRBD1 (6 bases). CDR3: CASSQDGVRGYGYTF. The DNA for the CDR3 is TGCGCCAGCAGCCAAGATGGGGTCAGGGGCTATGGCTACACCTTC.